The 22 T cell receptor beta chains reported below all come from one sample, sequenced in a study of T-cell memory formation after mild COVID-19. TCRdb independently ran MiXCR on the 5' RACE reads; one entry per CDR3 protein. The sample lists 150,000 or so distinct CDR3 sequences; roughly 11% were seen once. Sequenced: PBMCs or a T cell subset sorted from them (not recorded which). The receptors were gathered from a man aged 18-30 years who had mild COVID-19 (a few samples of this study predate the infection). Cell type and time point are not known.

The table lists this clonotype with many counts. This chain connects TRBV3-1 to TRBJ1-5; D gene uncertain. Germline V gene lookup returns CDR1 LGHDT and CDR2 YNNKEL (reference sequence). The CDR3 contains 12 residues. V lost 1 base and J lost 7, with 5 bases in between. In DNA form, the CDR3 reads TGTGCCAGCAGCCAAGCTGGGCAGCCCCAGCATTTT. Translation: CASSQAGQPQHF.

The V gene is TRBV4-3, the J gene TRBJ2-5, with 13 bases aligning to TRBD2. The V gene end was trimmed by 0 bases and the J gene end by 5 bases; junction bases not matched to a gene: 18. The CDR3 loop spans 21 amino acids. Germline V gives CDR1 LGHNA, CDR2 YSLEER. The CDR3 sequence is CASSQDLLWWTSGGQKETQYF. CDR3 sequence (DNA): TGCGCCAGCAGCCAAGATCTGCTGTGGTGGACTAGCGGGGGTCAGAAGGAGACCCAGTACTTC.

This clonotype was detected a few times. V and J are TRBV10-3 and TRBJ2-7; D gene ambiguous. Per the germline V gene, CDR1 is ENHRY and CDR2 is SYGVKD. Deletions cut 5 bases from V and 4 bases from J, with 15 bases between. The CDR3 spans 14 residues. The CDR3 coding sequence is TGTGCCATCAGTAACCCCGGCCAGGCTTACGAGCAGTACTTC. Protein sequence: CAISNPGQAYEQYF.

The chain carries TRBV20-1 and TRBJ1-1, with TRBD1 matching over 7 bases. The V gene's germline CDR1 is DFQATT and CDR2 SNEGSKA (reference sequence). The V and J ends lost 6 bases and 1 base, in that order; junction bases with no gene match: 8. This CDR3 is 14 amino acids long. As DNA, the CDR3 is TGCAGTGCACCAGACAGGGTTTCGAACACTGAAGCTTTCTTT. It yields the protein CSAPDRVSNTEAFF.

The chain carries TRBV9 and TRBJ2-3, with 11 bases lining up with TRBD2. This CDR3 has 18 amino acids. V gave up 0 bases and J gave up 5 bases; unmatched junction bases: 11. CDR1 is SGDLS, CDR2 YYNGEE, per germline. Here the CDR3 reads CASSVVPLSGGAGDTQYF. The CDR3 nucleotides read TGTGCCAGCAGCGTAGTCCCCCTTAGCGGGGGGGCAGGAGATACGCAGTATTTT.

This clonotype was counted ten times or more. The chain is built from TRBV4-3 and TRBJ2-1; the D gene is possibly TRBD1 (6 bases). The CDR3 contains 16 residues. The germline CDR1 and CDR2 sequences are LGHNA and YSLEER. The V end lost 0 bases, the J end lost 7 bases, and 16 bases lay between the germline ends. The CDR3 DNA reads as TGCGCCAGCAGCCAAGAATCCGGGACAACTGCGAATGAGCAGTTCTTC. This codes for CASSQESGTTANEQFF.

This clonotype was seen a few times. V usage is TRBV20-1 and J usage is TRBJ1-6, with D tentatively TRBD1 (5 bases). The CDR3 spans 16 residues. Trimming cost V 4 bases and J 0 bases, with 13 bases left between them. Germline loops: CDR1 DFQATT, CDR2 SNEGSKA (reference sequence). CDR3 amino acids: CSAIAGGSSYNSPLHF. CDR3 coding DNA: TGCAGTGCTATCGCGGGGGGTAGCTCCTATAATTCACCCCTCCACTTT.

This clonotype appeared a few times. This chain connects TRBV4-1 to TRBJ1-2; 7 bases match TRBD1. The trim removed 4 bases at V and 7 bases at J, leaving 6 bases unmatched. This CDR3 contains 13 residues. The germline CDR1 and CDR2 sequences are MGHRA and YSYEKL. CDR3 amino acids: CASSLGTDGGYTF. The CDR3 DNA reads TGCGCCAGCAGCCTCGGGACAGACGGTGGCTACACCTTC.

This clonotype was recorded a few times. The chain has TRBV20-1 and TRBJ1-2, with 7 nucleotides matching TRBD1. This CDR3 is built from 12 residues. The junction had 4 bases not matched to a gene; V was cut back by 2 bases and J by 7 bases. The germline CDR1 and CDR2 sequences are DFQATT and SNEGSKA (reference sequence). This CDR3 is CSARSGGGGYTF. The CDR3 nucleotides read TGCAGTGCTAGATCAGGGGGAGGTGGCTACACCTTC.

This sequence joins TRBV23-1 and TRBJ2-7; D gene unclear. TRBV23-1 is flagged as an ORF with uncertain function. Trimming pared 0 bases from V and 7 bases from J, leaving 10 bases between. The CDR3 covers 13 residues. CDR3 region: CASSQSRYREQYV. The CDR3 nucleotides read TGCGCCAGCAGTCAATCTCGCTATCGGGAGCAGTACGTC.

The chain recombines TRBV6-5 with TRBJ2-5; D is unresolved. Deletions cut 8 bases from V and 3 bases from J, with 16 bases between. The CDR3 extends over 14 amino acids. Germline lookup yields CDR1 MNHEY and CDR2 SVGAGI. The CDR3 bases are TGTGCCAGCTCCCGGATGGGCGGAAAAGAGACCCAGTACTTC. It specifies CASSRMGGKETQYF.

The chain uses TRBV7-2 and TRBJ2-3, with unresolved D. Germline values: CDR1 SGHTA, CDR2 FQGNSA. The CDR3 contains 15 residues. Between the trimmed V and J ends, which lost 2 bases and 2 bases, there was a span of 11 bases. CDR3 in amino acids: CASSLRWTNTDTQYF. The CDR3 region has the DNA TGTGCCAGCAGCTTACGATGGACCAACACAGATACGCAGTATTTT.

This clonotype was picked up a small number of times. The rearrangement uses TRBV5-1 and TRBJ1-6; D remains unclear. Trimming removed 6 bases from V and 0 bases from J, with 10 bases in between. The CDR3 consists of 15 residues. Germline V CDR1 and CDR2: SGHRS, YFSETQ. The DNA of the CDR3 is TGCGCCAGCACCGGAGATAGCTCCTATAATTCACCCCTCCACTTT. Translated: CASTGDSSYNSPLHF.

This clonotype was counted a few times. This rearrangement joins TRBV5-1 to TRBJ2-1, with unresolved D. V was clipped by 1 base and J by 5 bases, with 10 bases between them. Germline CDR1 reads SGHRS; CDR2 reads YFSETQ. The CDR3 has 14 amino acids. CDR3 in amino acids: CASSLFSGHNEQFF. The CDR3 DNA sequence: TGCGCCAGCAGCTTGTTCAGTGGGCACAATGAGCAGTTCTTC.

This clonotype was seen a few times. CDR3 nucleotides: TGTGCCAGCAGGATAGACAGGGCCAACTATCAGCCCCAGCATTTT. This gives the protein CASRIDRANYQPQHF. V is TRBV2 and J is TRBJ1-5, with TRBD1 identical over 7 bases. The CDR3 totals 15 residues. Trimming cost V 6 bases and J 5 bases; bases outside gene matches: 10. Per the germline V gene, CDR1 is SNHLY and CDR2 is FYNNEI. Drawing the rest from reference TRBV2 and TRBJ1-5, the complete variable domain is EPEVTQTPSHQVTQMGQEVILRCVPISNHLYFYWYRQILGQKVEFLVSFYNNEISEKSEIFDDQFSVERPDGSNFTLKIRSTKLEDSAMYFCASRIDRANYQPQHFGDGTRLSIL.

This clonotype showed up many times. The CDR3 reads CASRGQGTTEAFF. As DNA, the CDR3 is TGTGCCTCTCGGGGACAGGGAACTACTGAAGCTTTCTTT. V usage is TRBV24-1 and J usage is TRBJ1-1; TRBD1 agrees at 9 bases. The V gene end was trimmed by 12 bases and the J gene end by 5 bases; junction bases not matched to a gene: 9. CDR3 length: 13 amino acids. Germline V gives CDR1 KGHDR, CDR2 SFDVKD.

This clonotype was observed a handful of times. V gene TRBV9 combines with J gene TRBJ2-1; D perhaps matches TRBD2 (6 bases). CDR1 is SGDLS, CDR2 YYNGEE, per germline. Trimming took off 7 bases at V and 6 bases at J, with 14 bases between the two ends. The length of the CDR3 is 13 residues. The CDR3: CASATGGGNEQFF. The CDR3 bases are TGTGCCAGCGCAACCGGGGGAGGCAATGAGCAGTTCTTC. The whole variable domain, filled in from reference TRBV9 and TRBJ2-1, reads DSGVTQTPKHLITATGQRVTLRCSPRSGDLSVYWYQQSLDQGLQFLIQYYNGEERAKGNILERFSAQQFPDLHSELNLSSLELGDSALYFCASATGGGNEQFFGPGTRLTVL.

CDR3 bases: TGCAGTGCTAATGTAGCGGGGGCCACAGATACGCAGTATTTT. Translated, it gives CSANVAGATDTQYF. V usage is TRBV20-1 and J usage is TRBJ2-3, with 9 nucleotides matching TRBD2. Trimming at V came to 4 bases and at J to 2 bases, leaving 4 bases not matched to a gene. Germline assignment: CDR1 DFQATT and CDR2 SNEGSKA (reference sequence). This CDR3 is built from 14 residues.

The CDR3 coding sequence is TGTGCCAGCAGCCCCCCGGGCAAGAGGACCCAGTACTTC. This encodes CASSPPGKRTQYF. The genes are TRBV9 and TRBJ2-5; no clear D gene. The germline V gene encodes CDR1 SGDLS and CDR2 YYNGEE. The CDR3 consists of 13 residues. The V gene lost 4 bases and the J gene lost 7 bases, with 14 bases spanning the gap.

CDR3 region: CSARVNQGDVGYTF. The CDR3 region has the DNA TGCAGTGCTAGAGTTAATCAGGGGGATGTAGGCTACACCTTC. The genes are TRBV20-1 and TRBJ1-2, with 7 positions matching TRBD1. This CDR3 comprises 14 residues. V shed 1 base, J shed 8 bases, and the junction held 10 bases outside the gene matches. The germline CDR1 and CDR2 sequences are DFQATT and SNEGSKA (reference sequence).

V and J are TRBV7-3 and TRBJ1-2, with D possibly matching TRBD1 (5 bases). The V and J ends lost 5 bases and 4 bases respectively, with 14 bases between them. This CDR3 has 14 amino acids. Germline V gives CDR1 SGHTA, CDR2 FQGTGA. CDR3 DNA sequence: TGTGCCAGCAGCCCGGGGGACGGTAGCTATGGCTACACCTTC. Its translation: CASSPGDGSYGYTF.

There are many counts of this clonotype. The genes are TRBV4-1 and TRBJ2-1; D is possibly TRBD2 (5 bases). Germline values: CDR1 MGHRA, CDR2 YSYEKL. The V end lost 3 bases, the J end lost 13 bases, and 13 bases lay between the germline ends. CDR3 length equals 12 residues. The CDR3 spells CASSHLGLLQFF. The CDR3 bases are TGCGCCAGCAGCCACTTAGGACTTTTACAGTTCTTC.